The clone carrying this T cell receptor (beta chain) was seen only a few times. Antigen specificity is unknown. The CDR3 sequence is 18 residues long. It was with a sample-barcoded 5' primer and a J-beta primer mix that a second PCR of roughly 7 to 12 cycles was run. TCRdb recomputed calls from the 5' RACE reads with MiXCR, one row per CDR3 protein. This sample has 650,000 to 1,000,000 distinct CDR3 sequences, with about 34% found just once. This record comes from a study of blood T cells in healthy people across ages. Study at large: T cells yielded about one barcoded beta molecule per two cells through template switching.

General study findings and limits: CMV infection status of these donors was not known.

The sample was blood. The V gene is TRBV21-1, the J gene TRBJ2-1; the table's D gene call, TRBD1, was not cross checked with the DNA. TRBV21-1 is termed a pseudogene. The clonotype comes from a man aged 18 to 35 in good health. The CDR3, as DNA: TGTGCCAGCAGCAAAGCGCACGGGGCAGGGAGCAATACGTCGAACGAGTTCTTC. This encodes CASSKAHGAGSNTSNEFF.